This paragraph reports one T cell receptor (beta chain). This record belongs to a study of shared T cell receptors in the human thymus. The V gene's germline CDR1 is SGHRS and CDR2 YFSETQ. The ends lost 0 bases at V and 7 bases at J; junction bases unmatched: 8. The CDR3 is 15 residues long. TCRdb's copy holds only in-frame clones and misses some; the assay was immunoSEQ multiplex PCR. This sample yields some 640,000 clones, of which 70% to 90% are seen a single time; about 0.0094% belongs to the top ten. The same sample was also studied in work on human thymus T cells. From that paper: Among unrelated individuals, related research reported thymic repertoires that overlapped highly.

This receptor was identified in a boy younger than two with a congenital heart defect. Sequencing was done on a sample of thymocytes. The chain couples TRBV5-1 to TRBJ2-7; 9 positions match TRBD1. The CDR3 bases are TGCGCCAGCAGCTTGGTCTGGACAGGGGTAGGAGAGCAGTACTTC. Its protein is CASSLVWTGVGEQYF.